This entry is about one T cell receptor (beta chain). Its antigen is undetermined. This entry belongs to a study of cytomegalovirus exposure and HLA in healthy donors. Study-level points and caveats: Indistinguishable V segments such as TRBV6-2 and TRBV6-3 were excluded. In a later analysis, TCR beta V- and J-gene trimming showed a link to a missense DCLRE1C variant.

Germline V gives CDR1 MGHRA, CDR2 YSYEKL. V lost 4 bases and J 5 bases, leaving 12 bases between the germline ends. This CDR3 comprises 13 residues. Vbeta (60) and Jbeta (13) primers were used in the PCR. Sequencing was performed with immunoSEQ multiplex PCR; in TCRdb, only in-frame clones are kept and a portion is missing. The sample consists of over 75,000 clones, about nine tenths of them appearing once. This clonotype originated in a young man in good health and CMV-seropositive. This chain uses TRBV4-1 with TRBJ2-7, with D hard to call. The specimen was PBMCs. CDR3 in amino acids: CASSLGPGDEQYF. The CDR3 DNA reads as TGCGCCAGCAGCCTCGGCCCCGGAGACGAGCAGTACTTC.